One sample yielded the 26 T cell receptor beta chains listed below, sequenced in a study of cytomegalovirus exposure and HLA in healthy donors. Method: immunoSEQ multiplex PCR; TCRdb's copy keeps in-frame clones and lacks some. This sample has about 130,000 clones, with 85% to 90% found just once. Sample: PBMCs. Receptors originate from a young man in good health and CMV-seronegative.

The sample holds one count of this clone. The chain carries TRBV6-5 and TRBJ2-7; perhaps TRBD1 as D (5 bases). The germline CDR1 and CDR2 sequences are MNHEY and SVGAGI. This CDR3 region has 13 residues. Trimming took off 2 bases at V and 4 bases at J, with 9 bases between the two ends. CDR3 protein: CASSYRGRYEQYF. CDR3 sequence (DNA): TGTGCCAGCAGTTACAGGGGCCGGTACGAGCAGTACTTC.

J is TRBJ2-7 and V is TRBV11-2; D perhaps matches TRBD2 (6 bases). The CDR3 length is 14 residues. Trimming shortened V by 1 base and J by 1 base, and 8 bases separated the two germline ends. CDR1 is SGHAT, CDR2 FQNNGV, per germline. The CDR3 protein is CASSLGGESYEQYF. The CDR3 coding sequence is TGTGCCAGCAGCTTAGGCGGGGAATCCTACGAGCAGTACTTC.

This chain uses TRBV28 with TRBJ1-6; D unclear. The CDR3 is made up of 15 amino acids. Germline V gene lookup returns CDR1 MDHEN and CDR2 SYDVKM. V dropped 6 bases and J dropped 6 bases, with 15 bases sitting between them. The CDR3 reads CASRGIGLSNSPLHF. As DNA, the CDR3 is TGTGCCAGCAGGGGTATCGGACTTTCTAATTCACCCCTCCACTTT.

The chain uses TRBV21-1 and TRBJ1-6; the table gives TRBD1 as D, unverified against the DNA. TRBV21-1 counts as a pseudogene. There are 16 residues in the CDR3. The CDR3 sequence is CASTRHRDRHNSPLHF. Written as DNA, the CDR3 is TGTGCCAGCACCAGACACCGGGACAGACATAATTCACCCCTCCACTTT.

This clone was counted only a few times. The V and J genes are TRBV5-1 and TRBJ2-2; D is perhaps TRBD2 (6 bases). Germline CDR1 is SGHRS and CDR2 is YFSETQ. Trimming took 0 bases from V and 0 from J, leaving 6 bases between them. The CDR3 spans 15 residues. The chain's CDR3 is CASSLGGANTGELFF. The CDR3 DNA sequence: TGCGCCAGCAGCTTGGGCGGGGCGAACACCGGGGAGCTGTTTTTT.

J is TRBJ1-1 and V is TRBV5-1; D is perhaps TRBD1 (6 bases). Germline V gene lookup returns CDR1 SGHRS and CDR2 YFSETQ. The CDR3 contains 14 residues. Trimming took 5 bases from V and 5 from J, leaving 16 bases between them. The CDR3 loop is CASSPTTGKTEAFF. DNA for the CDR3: TGCGCCAGCAGTCCGACTACAGGGAAAACTGAAGCTTTCTTT.

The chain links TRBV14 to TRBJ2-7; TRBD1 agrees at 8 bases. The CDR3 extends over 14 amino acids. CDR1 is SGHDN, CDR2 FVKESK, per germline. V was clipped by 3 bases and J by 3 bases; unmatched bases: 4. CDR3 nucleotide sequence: TGTGCCAGCAGCCACAGGACAGGGCGCTACGAGCAGTACTTC. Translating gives CASSHRTGRYEQYF. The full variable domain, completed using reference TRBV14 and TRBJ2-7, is EAGVTQFPSHSVIEKGQTVTLRCDPISGHDNLYWYRRVMGKEIKFLLHFVKESKQDESGMPNNRFLAERTGGTYSTLKVQPAELEDSGVYFCASSHRTGRYEQYFGPGTRLTVT.

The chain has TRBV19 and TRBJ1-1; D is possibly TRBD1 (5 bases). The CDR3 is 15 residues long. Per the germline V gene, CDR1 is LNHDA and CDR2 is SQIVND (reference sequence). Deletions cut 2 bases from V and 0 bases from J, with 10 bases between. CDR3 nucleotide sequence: TGTGCCAGTAGTATATTGAAGGGGATGAACACTGAAGCTTTCTTT. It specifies CASSILKGMNTEAFF.

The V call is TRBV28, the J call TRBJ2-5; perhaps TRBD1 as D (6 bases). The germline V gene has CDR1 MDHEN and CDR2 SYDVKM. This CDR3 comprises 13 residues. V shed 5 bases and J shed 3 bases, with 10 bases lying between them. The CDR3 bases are TGTGCCAGCAGTAACAGGGTGGAAGAGACCCAGTACTTC. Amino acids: CASSNRVEETQYF.

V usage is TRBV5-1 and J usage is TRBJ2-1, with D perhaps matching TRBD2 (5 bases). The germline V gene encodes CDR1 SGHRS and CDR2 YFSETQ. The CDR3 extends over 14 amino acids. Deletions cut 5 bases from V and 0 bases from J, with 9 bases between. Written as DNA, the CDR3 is TGCGCCAGCAGGGTAGGGAGCTCCTACAATGAGCAGTTCTTC. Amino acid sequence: CASRVGSSYNEQFF.

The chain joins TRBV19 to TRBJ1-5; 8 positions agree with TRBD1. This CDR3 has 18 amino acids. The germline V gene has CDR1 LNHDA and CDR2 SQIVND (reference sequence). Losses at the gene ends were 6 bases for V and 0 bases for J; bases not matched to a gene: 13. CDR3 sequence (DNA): TGTGCCAGTAGCCGAAGCGGACAGGGCGATTATAGCAATCAGCCCCAGCATTTT. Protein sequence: CASSRSGQGDYSNQPQHF.

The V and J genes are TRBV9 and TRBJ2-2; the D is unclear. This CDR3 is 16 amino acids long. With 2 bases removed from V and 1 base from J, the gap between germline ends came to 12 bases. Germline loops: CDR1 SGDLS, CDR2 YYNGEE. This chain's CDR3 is CASSVVSGLNTGELFF. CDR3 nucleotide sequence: TGTGCCAGCAGCGTCGTTTCGGGTCTGAACACCGGGGAGCTGTTTTTT.

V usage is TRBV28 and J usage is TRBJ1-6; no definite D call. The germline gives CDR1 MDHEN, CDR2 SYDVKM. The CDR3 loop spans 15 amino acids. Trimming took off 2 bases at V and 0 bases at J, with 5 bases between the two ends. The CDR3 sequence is CASSLRVSYNSPLHF. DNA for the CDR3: TGTGCCAGCAGTTTACGGGTCTCCTATAATTCACCCCTCCACTTT.

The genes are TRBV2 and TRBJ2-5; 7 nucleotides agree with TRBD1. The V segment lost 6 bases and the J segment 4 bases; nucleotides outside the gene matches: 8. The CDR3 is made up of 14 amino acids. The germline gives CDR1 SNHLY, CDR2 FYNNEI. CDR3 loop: CASRPRQGTETQYF. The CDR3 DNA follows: TGTGCCAGCAGACCGCGACAGGGTACAGAGACCCAGTACTTC.

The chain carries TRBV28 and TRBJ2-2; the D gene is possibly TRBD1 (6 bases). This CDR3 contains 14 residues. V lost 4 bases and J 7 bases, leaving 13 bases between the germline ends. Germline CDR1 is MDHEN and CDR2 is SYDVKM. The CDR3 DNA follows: TGTGCCAGCAGTTCGCCCAGGGGTTACGGGGAGCTGTTTTTT. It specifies CASSSPRGYGELFF.

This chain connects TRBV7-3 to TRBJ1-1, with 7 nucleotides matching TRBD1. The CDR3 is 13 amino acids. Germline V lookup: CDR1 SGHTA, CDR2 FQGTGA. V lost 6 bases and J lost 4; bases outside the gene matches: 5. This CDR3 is CASSNSGGTEAFF. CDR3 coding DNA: TGTGCCAGCAGTAACTCAGGGGGCACTGAAGCTTTCTTT. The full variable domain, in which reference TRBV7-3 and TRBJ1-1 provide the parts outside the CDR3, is GAGVSQTPSNKVTEKGKYVELRCDPISGHTALYWYRQSLGQGPEFLIYFQGTGAADDSGLPNDRFFAVRPEGSVSTLKIQRTERGDSAVYLCASSNSGGTEAFFGQGTRLTVV.

The CDR3 loop is CASTSPSTAPPTEQYF. The CDR3 DNA reads as TGCGCCAGCACCAGCCCCTCGACAGCCCCTCCAACCGAGCAGTACTTC. The chain links TRBV10-2 to TRBJ2-7, with D tentatively TRBD1 (5 bases). Germline V lookup: CDR1 WSHSY, CDR2 SAAADI. V lost 7 bases and J lost 6, with 25 bases in between. The CDR3 is 16 residues long.

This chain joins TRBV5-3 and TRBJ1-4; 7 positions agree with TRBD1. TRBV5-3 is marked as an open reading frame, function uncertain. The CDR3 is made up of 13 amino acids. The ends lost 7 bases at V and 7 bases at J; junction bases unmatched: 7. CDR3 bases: TGTGCCAGAGAGACAGGGATTCTTGAAAAACTGTTTTTT. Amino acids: CARETGILEKLFF.

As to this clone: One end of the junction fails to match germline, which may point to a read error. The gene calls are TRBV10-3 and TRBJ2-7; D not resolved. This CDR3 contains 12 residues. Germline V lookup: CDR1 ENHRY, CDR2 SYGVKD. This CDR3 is CAISESFLEVNF. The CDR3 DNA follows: TGTGCCATCAGTGAGTCGTTTCTAGAGGTAAACTTC.

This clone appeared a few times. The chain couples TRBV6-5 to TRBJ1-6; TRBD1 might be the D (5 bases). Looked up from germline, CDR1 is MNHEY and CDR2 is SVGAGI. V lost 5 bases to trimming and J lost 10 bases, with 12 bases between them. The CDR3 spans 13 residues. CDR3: CASSPEQASPLHF. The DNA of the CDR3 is TGTGCCAGCAGTCCTGAACAGGCGTCACCCCTCCACTTT.

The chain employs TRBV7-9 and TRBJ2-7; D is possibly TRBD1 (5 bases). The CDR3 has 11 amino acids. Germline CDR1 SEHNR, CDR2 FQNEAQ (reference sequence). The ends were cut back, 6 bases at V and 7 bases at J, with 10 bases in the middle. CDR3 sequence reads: CASSLPGEQYF. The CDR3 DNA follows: TGTGCCAGCAGTTTGCCAGGGGAGCAGTACTTC.

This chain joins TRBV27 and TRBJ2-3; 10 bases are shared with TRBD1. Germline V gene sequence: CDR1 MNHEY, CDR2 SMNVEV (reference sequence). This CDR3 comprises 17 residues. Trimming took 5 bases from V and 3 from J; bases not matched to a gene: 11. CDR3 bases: TGTGCCAGCAGTGGGCCGGGACAGGGGCTTTTGACAGATACGCAGTATTTT. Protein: CASSGPGQGLLTDTQYF.

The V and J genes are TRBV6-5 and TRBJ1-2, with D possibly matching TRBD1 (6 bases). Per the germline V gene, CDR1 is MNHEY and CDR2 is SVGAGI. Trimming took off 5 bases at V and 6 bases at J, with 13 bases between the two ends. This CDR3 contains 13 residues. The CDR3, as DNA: TGTGCCAGCAGTGCCGGGACAAATGATGGCTACACCTTC. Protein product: CASSAGTNDGYTF.

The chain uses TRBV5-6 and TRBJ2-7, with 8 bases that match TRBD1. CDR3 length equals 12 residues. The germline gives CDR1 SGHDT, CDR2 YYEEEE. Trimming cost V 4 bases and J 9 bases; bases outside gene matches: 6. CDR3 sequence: CASSRGQGRQYF. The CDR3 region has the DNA TGTGCCAGCAGCCGAGGACAGGGACGGCAGTACTTC.

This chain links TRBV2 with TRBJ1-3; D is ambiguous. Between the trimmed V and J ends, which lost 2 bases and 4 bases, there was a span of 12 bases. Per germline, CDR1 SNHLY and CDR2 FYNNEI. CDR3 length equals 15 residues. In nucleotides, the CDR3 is TGTGCCAGCAGTGAAACCCCGGGGTCGGGAAACACCATATATTTT. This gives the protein CASSETPGSGNTIYF.

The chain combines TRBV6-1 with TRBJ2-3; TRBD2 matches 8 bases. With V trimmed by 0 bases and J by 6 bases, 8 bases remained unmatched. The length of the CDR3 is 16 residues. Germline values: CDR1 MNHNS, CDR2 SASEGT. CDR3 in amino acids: CASSEATSGRGDTQYF. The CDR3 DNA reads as TGTGCCAGCAGTGAAGCGACGTCCGGGAGGGGCGATACGCAGTATTTT.